This note documents a single T cell receptor beta chain sequence. Its target is unknown. The data were obtained in a study of T cells after yellow fever vaccination. The CDR3 is made up of 12 amino acids. Trimming pared 7 bases from V and 4 bases from J, leaving 13 bases between. Germline assignment: CDR1 SQVTM and CDR2 ANQGSEA. Study conclusions and caveats: Highly abundant clonotypes carried over from the bulk population could end up in FACS-sorted repertoires as contaminants. Peaking faster, on day 5 versus 15, the secondary response was nonetheless weaker.

In TCRdb, the 5' RACE reads were re-called with MiXCR into one record per CDR3 protein. The table records tens of thousands of distinct CDR3 sequences, 7.3% of them present only once. The TCR sequence derives from a man between 18 and 29 years old who received the YFV17D yellow fever vaccine. Source: CD8+ T cells sorted from PBMCs, taken more than 8 days after the first yellow fever vaccination. V is TRBV29-1 and J is TRBJ1-1; maybe TRBD1 (6 bases). The CDR3 sequence is CSANREGTEAFF. The CDR3 coding sequence is TGCAGCGCGAACAGGGAAGGCACTGAAGCTTTCTTT. Supplemented by reference TRBV29-1 and TRBJ1-1, the full variable domain reads SAVISQKPSRDICQRGTSLTIQCQVDSQVTMMFWYRQQPGQSLTLIATANQGSEATYESGFVIDKFPISRPNLTFSTLTVSNMSPEDSSIYLCSANREGTEAFFGQGTRLTVV.